What follows are 26 T cell receptor beta chains derived from one specimen sequenced in a study of shared clonotypes between healthy human individuals. The method was immunoSEQ multiplex PCR; TCRdb's version includes in-frame clones alone and lacks a portion of them. In the table there are millions of clones, approximately 94% of which are singletons. The sequenced sample was naive CD4+ T cells sorted from blood. Sample subset: CD45RA+ positively selected. The receptors shown here come from a man aged 18-30 years in good health.

The chain employs TRBV6-6 and TRBJ1-6, with 7 bases that match TRBD1. Germline V gives CDR1 MNHNY, CDR2 SVGAGI (reference sequence). V gave up 6 bases and J gave up 7 bases; unmatched junction bases: 12. The CDR3 length is 16 residues. In DNA form, the CDR3 reads TGTGCCAGCAGGGATGCGGGACAGTACCTGAATTCACCCCTCCACTTT. Protein sequence: CASRDAGQYLNSPLHF.

Note on this clone: Distinct nucleotide sequences in the sample also encode this CDR3. The chain employs TRBV5-1 and TRBJ1-4; the D gene is possibly TRBD1 (6 bases). The CDR3 is 13 residues long. Trimming pared 5 bases from V and 8 bases from J, leaving 13 bases between. In germline, CDR1 is SGHRS, CDR2 YFSETQ. CDR3 DNA sequence: TGCGCCAGCAGTCCGGGGGCAGGGGAAAAACTGTTTTTT. Its translation is CASSPGAGEKLFF.

V usage is TRBV28 and J usage is TRBJ1-4, with 8 bases identical to TRBD1. The CDR3 sequence is 18 residues long. V was clipped by 3 bases and J by 2 bases; unmatched bases: 11. Germline lookup yields CDR1 MDHEN and CDR2 SYDVKM. The chain's CDR3 is CASSLPRGRGGTNEKLFF. The CDR3 DNA is TGTGCCAGCAGTTTGCCCAGGGGGCGTGGGGGCACTAATGAAAAACTGTTTTTT.

The rearrangement uses TRBV4-1 and TRBJ2-7; 7 nucleotides agree with TRBD1. J was trimmed by 3 bases and V by 0 bases; bases with no gene match: 8. This CDR3 region has 16 residues. Germline values: CDR1 MGHRA, CDR2 YSYEKL. The DNA for the CDR3 is TGCGCCAGCAGCCAAGATCCGAGGGGGCTTTACTACGAGCAGTACTTC. Its protein is CASSQDPRGLYYEQYF.

The rearrangement joins TRBV2 to TRBJ1-1; D is ambiguous. The CDR3 has 15 amino acids. V was clipped by 7 bases and J by 0 bases, with 15 bases between them. CDR1 SNHLY and CDR2 FYNNEI come from the germline V gene. CDR3 DNA: TGTGCCAGCACCAGTGAAATAACAGTGAACACTGAAGCTTTCTTT. This sequence encodes CASTSEITVNTEAFF. The variable domain in full, with the rest retrieved from reference TRBV2 and TRBJ1-1, is EPEVTQTPSHQVTQMGQEVILRCVPISNHLYFYWYRQILGQKVEFLVSFYNNEISEKSEIFDDQFSVERPDGSNFTLKIRSTKLEDSAMYFCASTSEITVNTEAFFGQGTRLTVV.

In this sample, this clone turned up a few times. The rearrangement uses TRBV7-9 and TRBJ1-1; a possible D gene is TRBD1 (5 bases). V lost 7 bases to trimming and J lost 6 bases, with 15 bases between them. The length of the CDR3 is 13 residues. CDR1 is SEHNR and CDR2 is FQNEAQ in the germline V gene (reference sequence). CDR3 coding DNA: TGTGCCAGCATCCCGGTCAGGGTTTCTGAAGCTTTCTTT. This gives the protein CASIPVRVSEAFF.

The V gene is TRBV21-1, the J gene TRBJ2-7; TRBD1 is the table's D call and was not checked against the DNA. TRBV21-1 is annotated as a pseudogene. The CDR3 spans 17 residues. This CDR3 reads CASSKEVPWTGGYEQYF. The CDR3 nucleotides are TGTGCCAGCAGCAAAGAGGTACCTTGGACAGGGGGCTACGAGCAGTACTTC.

This clone occurred once. This chain links TRBV7-2 with TRBJ2-7; D not resolved. The V end was cut by 0 bases, the J end by 4 bases, with 7 bases between. This CDR3 has 13 amino acids. The V gene's germline CDR1 is SGHTA and CDR2 FQGNSA. Here the CDR3 DNA reads TGTGCCAGCAGCTTAGCAGACCAGTACGAGCAGTACTTC. It yields the protein CASSLADQYEQYF.

The chain joins TRBV9 to TRBJ2-7, with 10 positions matching TRBD2. With V trimmed by 2 bases and J by 5 bases, 10 bases remained unmatched. There are 16 residues in the CDR3. The germline gives CDR1 SGDLS, CDR2 YYNGEE. The CDR3, as DNA: TGTGCCAGCAGCGTGTGGCCCGGGACTAGCGTAGACGAGCAGTACTTC. The encoded protein is CASSVWPGTSVDEQYF.

This clone occurred once. This chain uses TRBV2 with TRBJ2-4; no clear D gene. CDR1 and CDR2 (germline): SNHLY, FYNNEI. V lost 2 bases and J lost 0, with 17 bases in between. The CDR3 has 18 residues. CDR3 DNA: TGTGCCAGCAGTGAACGCGTCTGGCTGACCCTAGCCAAAAACATTCAGTACTTC. Amino acids: CASSERVWLTLAKNIQYF.

The rearrangement uses TRBV29-1 and TRBJ2-5; 8 bases are shared with TRBD2. V dropped 7 bases and J dropped 0; count of bases not matched to a gene: 7. The CDR3 is 14 amino acids. CDR1 is SQVTM and CDR2 is ANQGSEA in the germline V gene. The CDR3 loop reads CSAQLAVNQETQYF. CDR3 nucleotide sequence: TGCAGCGCCCAACTAGCGGTGAACCAAGAGACCCAGTACTTC.

The chain has TRBV5-1 and TRBJ1-6; D not resolved. The length of the CDR3 is 16 residues. Germline CDR1 and CDR2: SGHRS and YFSETQ. V gave up 1 base and J gave up 8 bases, with 16 bases separating them. CDR3 DNA: TGCGCCAGCAGCTTGAGGGCGGCCCGTACGGATTCACCCCTCCACTTT. Amino acid sequence: CASSLRAARTDSPLHF.

V and J are TRBV5-1 and TRBJ2-5; D is undetermined. This CDR3 has 16 amino acids. The V gene lost 2 bases and the J gene lost 1 base, with 15 bases spanning the gap. CDR1 is SGHRS, CDR2 YFSETQ, per germline. The CDR3 region is CASSFGRQLTQETQYF. The CDR3 bases are TGCGCCAGCAGCTTCGGCAGACAACTCACCCAAGAGACCCAGTACTTC.

V is TRBV18 and J is TRBJ1-4, with D possibly TRBD1 on 6 matching bases. The length of the CDR3 is 17 residues. CDR1 and CDR2 (germline): KGHSH, LQKENI. Trimming stripped 2 bases from V and 0 bases from J, with 13 bases between. CDR3: CASSPNDRRTTNEKLFF. The CDR3, as DNA: TGTGCCAGCTCACCAAATGACAGGCGTACAACTAATGAAAAACTGTTTTTT.

CDR3 loop: CASRGGAATDTQYF. In DNA form, the CDR3 reads TGTGCCAGCCGCGGGGGGGCCGCAACAGATACGCAGTATTTT. V and J are TRBV5-4 and TRBJ2-3; 9 bases match TRBD2. V was clipped by 7 bases and J by 3 bases; unmatched bases: 6. Germline V lookup: CDR1 SGHNT, CDR2 YYREEE (reference sequence). The CDR3 sequence is 14 residues long.

This clone has a single count. The J gene is TRBJ2-7, the V gene TRBV7-3, with TRBD1 identical over 9 bases. Looked up from germline, CDR1 is SGHTA and CDR2 is FQGTGA. The V segment lost 8 bases and the J segment 2 bases; nucleotides outside the gene matches: 4. The CDR3 consists of 13 residues. The CDR3 DNA follows: TGTGCCAGCGCACAGGGGGCCGCCTACGAGCAGTACTTC. It yields the protein CASAQGAAYEQYF.

This clone has a handful of counts. The genes are TRBV30 and TRBJ1-1, with 7 bases fitting TRBD1. V shed 7 bases, J shed 1 base, and the junction held 6 bases outside the gene matches. The CDR3 totals 13 residues. CDR1 GTSNPN and CDR2 SVGIG come from the germline V gene (reference sequence). CDR3 bases: TGTGCCTTCACCGGGACAGCGAACACTGAAGCTTTCTTT. Protein: CAFTGTANTEAFF.

The rearrangement joins TRBV6-5 to TRBJ2-5; 9 bases match TRBD2. Germline assignment: CDR1 MNHEY and CDR2 SVGAGI. Losses at the gene ends were 7 bases for V and 4 bases for J; bases not matched to a gene: 10. There are 15 residues in the CDR3. In DNA, the CDR3 is TGTGCCAGCACCAAGGGCGGGGGGGCTGGAGAGACCCAGTACTTC. Amino acids: CASTKGGGAGETQYF.

The chain recombines TRBV4-3 with TRBJ1-4, with 8 nucleotides matching TRBD1. The CDR3 spans 14 residues. From germline, CDR1 is LGHNA and CDR2 YSLEER. Trimming at V came to 2 bases and at J to 8 bases, leaving 4 bases not matched to a gene. DNA of the CDR3: TGCGCCAGCAGCCAAAGACAGGGGTGGGAAAAACTGTTTTTT. This translates into CASSQRQGWEKLFF.

V is TRBV5-1 and J is TRBJ2-7; D is uncertain. Germline values: CDR1 SGHRS, CDR2 YFSETQ. The length of the CDR3 is 16 residues. Trimming took 0 bases from V and 3 from J, leaving 16 bases between them. The CDR3 nucleotides are TGCGCCAGCAGCTTGGCCGCAGAACCCCCCTACTACGAGCAGTACTTC. It specifies CASSLAAEPPYYEQYF.

This rearrangement joins TRBV7-9 to TRBJ2-7, with 16 nucleotides matching TRBD2. Germline values: CDR1 SEHNR, CDR2 FQNEAQ (reference sequence). The CDR3 runs to 18 residues. With 5 bases clipped from V and 2 bases from J, the junction kept 9 bases outside the gene matches. The CDR3 DNA reads as TGTGCCAGCAGCCCAAGTCCGGGACTAGCGGGAGGGCCCTACGAGCAGTACTTC. Translating it yields CASSPSPGLAGGPYEQYF.

The V and J genes are TRBV2 and TRBJ2-1, with 14 positions matching TRBD2. The V and J ends lost 2 bases and 8 bases, in that order; junction bases with no gene match: 11. The CDR3 runs 18 residues. Germline CDR1 is SNHLY and CDR2 is FYNNEI. The CDR3 DNA follows: TGTGCCAGCAGTGAATTCTCGGGACTAGCGGGAGTGGGGGATGAGCAGTTCTTC. Residues: CASSEFSGLAGVGDEQFF.

The chain employs TRBV7-9 and TRBJ2-4, with 12 positions matching TRBD1. V lost 2 bases, J lost 6 bases, and 8 bases stayed unmatched. This CDR3 has 17 amino acids. Germline CDR1 reads SEHNR; CDR2 reads FQNEAQ (reference sequence). The DNA for the CDR3 is TGTGCCAGCAGCTTACCCGGGACAGGGGGCGCCGGAAACATTCAGTACTTC. Translating gives CASSLPGTGGAGNIQYF.

J is TRBJ2-7 and V is TRBV10-3; no definite D call. V was shortened by 4 bases and J by 5 bases, with 18 bases between the two germline ends. Germline CDR1 is ENHRY and CDR2 is SYGVKD. The CDR3 has 15 residues. The CDR3 here is CAISAPPVLGNEQYF. CDR3 coding DNA: TGTGCCATCAGTGCGCCGCCGGTCCTCGGAAACGAGCAGTACTTC.

The rearrangement joins TRBV4-2 to TRBJ1-1; tentatively, D is TRBD1 (5 bases). The CDR3 loop spans 17 amino acids. Trimming took off 1 base at V and 1 base at J, with 16 bases between the two ends. The germline V gene encodes CDR1 LGHNA and CDR2 YNFKEQ. For the CDR3, the DNA is TGTGCCAGCAGCCAAGTAGGGGTGGCGAGGGAGAACACTGAAGCTTTCTTT. This gives the protein CASSQVGVARENTEAFF.

The V gene is TRBV10-3, the J gene TRBJ1-2, with TRBD1 matching over 8 bases. The CDR3 totals 14 residues. V shed 4 bases and J 6 bases; nucleotides not matched to a gene: 7. CDR1 is ENHRY, CDR2 SYGVKD, per germline. For the CDR3, the DNA is TGTGCCATCAGTGTAACGGGACAGGAAGATGGCTACACCTTC. It encodes CAISVTGQEDGYTF.